This T cell receptor (beta chain) was identified during a study of T cells in Graves' hyperthyroidism and ophthalmopathy. Amplification of TCR beta CDR3 regions used RNA as the template. The HTBI set primed first-round TCR CDR3 RT-PCR. Each CDR3 protein gets one entry after TCRdb re-called the multiplex PCR reads with MiXCR. The table records under 700,000 distinct CDR3 sequences, 40% to 55% of them present only once. Germline CDR1 reads SQVTM; CDR2 reads ANQGSEA. The ends were cut back, 4 bases at V and 1 base at J, with 5 bases in the middle. The CDR3 extends over 12 amino acids. This TCR was sampled from a woman younger than 30 with Graves' hyperthyroidism. The sample comprised peripheral blood or thyroid tissue (not recorded which). This chain links TRBV29-1 with TRBJ1-5; D is undetermined. The CDR3 is CSVGPSNQPQHF. The CDR3 DNA reads as TGCAGCGTTGGACCGAGCAATCAGCCCCAGCATTTT.